In this sample, the clone carrying this T cell receptor beta chain turned up a few times. In TCRdb, the 5' RACE reads were re-called with MiXCR into one record per CDR3 protein. Altogether some 190,000 distinct CDR3 sequences are present, approximately 20% being singletons, with the ten largest covering roughly 2.3%. This record comes from a study of T-cell memory formation after mild COVID-19. The CDR3 contains 16 residues. The V end was cut by 0 bases, the J end by 2 bases, with 14 bases between. CDR1 is LGHNA, CDR2 YSLEER, per germline. This sequence joins TRBV4-3 and TRBJ2-7, with unresolved D. Specimen: PBMCs or a T cell subset sorted from them (not recorded which). This TCR derives from an adult woman who had mild COVID-19 (a few samples of this study predate the infection). Cell type and time point are not known. Written as DNA, the CDR3 is TGCGCCAGCAGCCAAGATACCTTTGCAGCAACCTACGAGCAGTACTTC. Protein: CASSQDTFAATYEQYF.